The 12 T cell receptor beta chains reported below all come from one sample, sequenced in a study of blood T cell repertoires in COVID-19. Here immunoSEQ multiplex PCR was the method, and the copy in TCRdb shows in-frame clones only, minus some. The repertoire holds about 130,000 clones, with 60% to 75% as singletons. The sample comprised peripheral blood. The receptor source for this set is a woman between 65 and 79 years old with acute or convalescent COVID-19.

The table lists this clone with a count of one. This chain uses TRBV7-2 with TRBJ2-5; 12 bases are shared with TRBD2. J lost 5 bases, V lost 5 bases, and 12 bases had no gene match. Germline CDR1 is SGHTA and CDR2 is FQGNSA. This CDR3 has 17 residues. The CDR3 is CASSPQWGLAGRETQYF. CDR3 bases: TGTGCCAGCAGCCCCCAGTGGGGACTAGCGGGCCGGGAGACCCAGTACTTC.

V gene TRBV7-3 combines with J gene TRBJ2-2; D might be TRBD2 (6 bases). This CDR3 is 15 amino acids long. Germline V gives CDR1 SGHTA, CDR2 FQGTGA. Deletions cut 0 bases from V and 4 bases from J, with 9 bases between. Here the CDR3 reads CASSLTSGGTGELFF. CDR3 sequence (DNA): TGTGCCAGCAGCTTAACTAGCGGTGGCACCGGGGAGCTGTTTTTT.

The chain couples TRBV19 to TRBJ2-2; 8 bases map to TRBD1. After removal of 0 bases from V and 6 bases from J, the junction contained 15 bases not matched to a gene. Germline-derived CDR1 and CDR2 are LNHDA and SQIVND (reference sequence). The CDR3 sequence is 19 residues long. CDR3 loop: CASSIDLGTGIGVSGELFF. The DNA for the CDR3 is TGTGCCAGTAGTATAGATCTCGGGACAGGCATTGGGGTGTCCGGGGAGCTGTTTTTT.

CDR3 DNA: TGTGCCAGCAGTTACAGGGGAGCTTTCTTT. It specifies CASSYRGAFF. This chain links TRBV6-6 with TRBJ1-1; D may be TRBD1 (5 bases). The CDR3 is made up of 10 amino acids. Trimming shortened V by 2 bases and J by 10 bases, and 5 bases separated the two germline ends. Germline CDR1 and CDR2: MNHNY and SVGAGI (reference sequence).

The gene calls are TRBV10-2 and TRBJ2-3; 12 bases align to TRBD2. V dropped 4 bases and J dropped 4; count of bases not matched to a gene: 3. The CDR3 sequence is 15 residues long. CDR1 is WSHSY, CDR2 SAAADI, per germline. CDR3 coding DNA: TGCGCCAGCAGTGCGACTAGCGGGAGTGCAGATACGCAGTATTTT. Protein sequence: CASSATSGSADTQYF.

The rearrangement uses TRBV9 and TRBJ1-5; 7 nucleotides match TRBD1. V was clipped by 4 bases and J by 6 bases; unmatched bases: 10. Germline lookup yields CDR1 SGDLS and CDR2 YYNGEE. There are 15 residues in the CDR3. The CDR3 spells CASSLEGNRGQPQHF. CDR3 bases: TGTGCCAGCAGCTTAGAGGGAAACAGGGGTCAGCCCCAGCATTTT.

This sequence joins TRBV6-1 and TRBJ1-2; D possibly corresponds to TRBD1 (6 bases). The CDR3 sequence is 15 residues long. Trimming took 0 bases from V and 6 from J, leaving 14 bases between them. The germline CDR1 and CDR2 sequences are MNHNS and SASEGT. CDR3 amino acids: CASSEATVGADGYTF. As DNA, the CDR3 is TGTGCCAGCAGTGAAGCCACCGTGGGGGCAGATGGCTACACCTTC.

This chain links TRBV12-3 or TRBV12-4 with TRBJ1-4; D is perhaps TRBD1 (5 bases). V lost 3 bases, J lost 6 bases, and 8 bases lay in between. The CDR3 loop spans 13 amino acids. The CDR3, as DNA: TGTGCCAGCAGTTTTTCAGGGTATGAAAAACTGTTTTTT. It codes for CASSFSGYEKLFF.

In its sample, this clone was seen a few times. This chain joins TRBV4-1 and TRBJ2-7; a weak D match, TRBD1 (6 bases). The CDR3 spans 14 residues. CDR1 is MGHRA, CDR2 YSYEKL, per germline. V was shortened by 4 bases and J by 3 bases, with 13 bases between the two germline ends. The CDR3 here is CASSPTGSGYEQYF. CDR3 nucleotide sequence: TGCGCCAGCAGCCCTACAGGGAGTGGCTACGAGCAGTACTTC.

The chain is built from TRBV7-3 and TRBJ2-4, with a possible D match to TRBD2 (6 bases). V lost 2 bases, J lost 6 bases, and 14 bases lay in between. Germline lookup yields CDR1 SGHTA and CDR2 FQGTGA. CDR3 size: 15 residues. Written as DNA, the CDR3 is TGTGCCAGCAGCTTATACGGAGGGGTGGGAAACATTCAGTACTTC. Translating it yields CASSLYGGVGNIQYF.

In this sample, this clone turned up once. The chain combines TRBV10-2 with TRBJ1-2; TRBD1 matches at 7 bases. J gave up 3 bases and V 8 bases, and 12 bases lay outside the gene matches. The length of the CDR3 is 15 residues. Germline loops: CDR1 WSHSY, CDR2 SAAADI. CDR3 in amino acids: CASFWRGQLDYGYTF. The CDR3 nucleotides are TGCGCCAGCTTCTGGAGGGGGCAGCTCGACTATGGCTACACCTTC.

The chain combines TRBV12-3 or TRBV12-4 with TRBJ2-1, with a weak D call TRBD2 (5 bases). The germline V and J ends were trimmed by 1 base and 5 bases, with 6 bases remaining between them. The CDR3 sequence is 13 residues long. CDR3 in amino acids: CASSLGTHNEQFF. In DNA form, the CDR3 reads TGTGCCAGCAGTTTAGGGACTCACAATGAGCAGTTCTTC.